The rows below give T cell receptor beta chains drawn from one sample of a study of technical replicates of blood from a handful of donors. Profiled with immunoSEQ multiplex PCR; TCRdb holds only in-frame clones, not every one. The repertoire consists of approximately 79,000 clones, with 80% to 95% occurring once and the leading ten covering about 0.4%. The specimen was T cells isolated from PBMCs. The receptors shown here come from a human donor in good health. Each CDR3 is given with its conserved first and last residue. The D gene is left open where the match is weak. The listing skips clone size in some rows; elsewhere it reads once, few, many or a size class.

D: TRBD2
size: NA
J: TRBJ2-1
V: TRBV4-1
CDR3: CASSQGISRAGGGDEQFF
DNA: TGCGCCAGCAGCCAAGGAATCAGCCGGGCGGGAGGGGGAGATGAGCAGTTCTTC

D: NA
size: NA
J: TRBJ2-7
V: TRBV5-4
CDR3: CASSSPRNPYEQYF
DNA: TGTGCCAGCAGCTCCCCCAGAAACCCCTACGAGCAGTACTTC

D: TRBD2
size: NA
J: TRBJ2-2
V: TRBV2
CDR3: CATGLAGGFNTGELFF
DNA: TGTGCCACCGGACTAGCGGGAGGTTTCAACACCGGGGAGCTGTTTTTT

D: TRBD2
size: NA
J: TRBJ2-3
V: TRBV18
CDR3: CASSPPLAGVDTQYF
DNA: TGTGCCAGCTCACCCCCACTAGCGGGAGTAGATACGCAGTATTTT

D: NA
size: few
J: TRBJ1-1
V: TRBV5-6
CDR3: CASSLGGPGTEAFF
DNA: TGTGCCAGCAGCTTGGGTGGGCCTGGCACTGAAGCTTTCTTT

D: NA
size: NA
J: TRBJ2-1
V: TRBV4-3
CDR3: CASSQDQAGNNEQFF
DNA: TGCGCCAGCAGCCAAGATCAGGCAGGGAACAATGAGCAGTTCTTC

D: NA
size: once
J: TRBJ2-7
V: TRBV4-3
CDR3: CASSQDPGEGSYEQYF
DNA: TGCGCCAGCAGCCAAGATCCAGGGGAGGGGTCCTACGAGCAGTACTTC

D: NA
size: NA
J: TRBJ2-1
V: TRBV11-2
CDR3: CASSLYRANEQFF
DNA: TGTGCCAGCAGCTTATACAGGGCTAATGAGCAGTTCTTC

D: NA
size: NA
J: TRBJ2-7
V: TRBV5-4
CDR3: CASSSLKSGRYEQYF
DNA: TGTGCCAGCAGCTCGCTGAAGAGCGGACGCTACGAGCAGTACTTC

D: TRBD1
size: NA
J: TRBJ2-7
V: TRBV19
CDR3: CASSTWGQLYEQYF
DNA: TGTGCCAGTAGTACGTGGGGACAGCTCTACGAGCAGTACTTC

D: TRBD2
size: NA
J: TRBJ2-1
V: TRBV28
CDR3: CASTLREGGLYNEQFF
DNA: TGTGCCAGCACTCTAAGGGAGGGAGGGTTATACAATGAGCAGTTCTTC

D: TRBD1
size: NA
J: TRBJ2-7
V: TRBV7-8
CDR3: CASSPGQGYEQYF
DNA: TGTGCCAGCAGCCCGGGACAGGGCTACGAGCAGTACTTC

D: NA
size: NA
J: TRBJ1-2
V: TRBV21-1
CDR3: CASSSRGHPTGGYTF
DNA: TGTGCCAGCAGCTCCCGGGGTCACCCGACGGGCGGCTACACCTTC

D: NA
size: NA
J: TRBJ1-4
V: TRBV19
CDR3: CASSISGRVEEKLFF
DNA: TGTGCCAGTAGTATATCAGGCAGGGTGGAAGAAAAACTGTTTTTT

D: TRBD1
size: once
J: TRBJ1-1
V: TRBV7-2
CDR3: CASSRGQGNTEAFF
DNA: TGTGCCAGCAGCCGAGGACAGGGGAACACTGAAGCTTTCTTT

D: TRBD2
size: NA
J: TRBJ2-1
V: TRBV30
CDR3: CAWSVTSGTYNEQFF
DNA: TGTGCCTGGAGTGTTACTAGCGGGACCTACAATGAGCAGTTCTTC

D: NA
size: NA
J: TRBJ2-6
V: TRBV4-1
CDR3: CASSQGELSGANVLTF
DNA: TGCGCCAGCAGCCAAGGAGAGTTATCAGGGGCCAACGTCCTGACTTTC

D: TRBD2
size: NA
J: TRBJ2-3
V: TRBV2
CDR3: CARATGLAEVGDTQYF
DNA: TGTGCCAGAGCGACCGGACTAGCGGAGGTTGGGGATACGCAGTATTTT

D: TRBD1
size: NA
J: TRBJ1-1
V: TRBV2
CDR3: CASSEIRTGGLGTEAFF
DNA: TGTGCCAGCAGTGAAATAAGGACAGGGGGCTTAGGAACTGAAGCTTTCTTT

D: NA
size: NA
J: TRBJ1-3
V: TRBV7-9
CDR3: CASSLAGLASGNTIYF
DNA: TGTGCCAGCAGCTTAGCGGGACTGGCCTCTGGAAACACCATATATTTT

D: TRBD1
size: NA
J: TRBJ2-2
V: TRBV7-3
CDR3: CASSPRQGHTGELFF
DNA: TGTGCCAGCAGCCCAAGACAGGGGCACACCGGGGAGCTGTTTTTT